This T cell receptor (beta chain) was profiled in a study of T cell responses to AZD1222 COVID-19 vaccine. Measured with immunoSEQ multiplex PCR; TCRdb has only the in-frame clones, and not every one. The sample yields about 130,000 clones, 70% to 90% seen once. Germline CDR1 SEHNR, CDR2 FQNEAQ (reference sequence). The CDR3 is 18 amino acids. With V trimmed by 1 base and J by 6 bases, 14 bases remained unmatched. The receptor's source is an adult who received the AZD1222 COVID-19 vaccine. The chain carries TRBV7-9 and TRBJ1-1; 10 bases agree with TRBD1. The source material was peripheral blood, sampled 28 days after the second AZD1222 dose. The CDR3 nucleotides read TGTGCCAGCAGCTTAGTGGGACAGGGGCGTTATCTGACCGCTGAAGCTTTCTTT. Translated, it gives CASSLVGQGRYLTAEAFF.